This T cell receptor beta chain was profiled in a study of sequential checkpoint blockade in melanoma. Assay: immunoSEQ multiplex PCR; the TCRdb copy retains only in-frame clones and omits some. The table shows approximately 5,600 clones, with 32% occurring only once. V lost 1 base to trimming and J lost 9 bases, with 10 bases between them. Germline V lookup: CDR1 SGHDN, CDR2 FVKESK. The CDR3 runs to 12 residues. This clone occurred a few times. Documented treatment: randomized to nivolumab then ipilimumab (arm A) or the reverse (arm B). The source is a human donor with melanoma. The specimen comprised tumor tissue (inferred from file names), sampled from a patient given nivolumab and ipilimumab in sequence. This chain links TRBV14 with TRBJ2-7; no definite D call. CDR3 in amino acids: CASSQVSGRQYF. The CDR3 region has the DNA TGTGCCAGCAGCCAAGTTAGTGGTAGGCAGTACTTC.